Below are 4 T cell receptor beta chains sequenced from a single sample in a study of OX40 agonist ivuxolimab in advanced cancers. Profiled with immunoSEQ multiplex PCR; TCRdb holds only in-frame clones, not every one. The sample carries tens of thousands of clones, 87% recorded once. This sample comprised CD4+ or CD8+ T cells sorted from blood, obtained in a trial of the OX40 agonist ivuxolimab. Receptors were obtained from an adult with an advanced solid tumor such as melanoma, head and neck, liver or kidney cancer.

For the CDR3, the DNA is TGTGCCAGCAGCTGGGACAGGACCGGGGAGCTGTTTTTT. This translates into CASSWDRTGELFF. The chain joins TRBV5-4 to TRBJ2-2; 8 bases agree with TRBD1. This CDR3 has 13 residues. Germline lookup yields CDR1 SGHNT and CDR2 YYREEE (reference sequence). Losses at the gene ends were 3 bases for V and 5 bases for J; bases not matched to a gene: 0.

The chain carries TRBV7-2 and TRBJ2-1; possible D gene TRBD2, 5 bases. The V gene's germline CDR1 is SGHTA and CDR2 FQGNSA. V dropped 3 bases and J dropped 0 bases, with 9 bases sitting between them. The CDR3 loop spans 15 amino acids. The CDR3 coding sequence is TGTGCCAGCAGCTTGGACTGGAACTCCTACAATGAGCAGTTCTTC. Translation gives CASSLDWNSYNEQFF. Together with reference TRBV7-2 and TRBJ2-1, the CDR3 gives the full variable domain: GAGVSQSPSNKVTEKGKDVELRCDPISGHTALYWYRQSLGQGLEFLIYFQGNSAPDKSGLPSDRFSAERTGGSVSTLTIQRTQQEDSAVYLCASSLDWNSYNEQFFGPGTRLTVL.

The V gene is TRBV19, the J gene TRBJ2-7; D remains ambiguous. CDR3 length: 14 residues. Germline CDR1 LNHDA, CDR2 SQIVND (reference sequence). V was clipped by 3 bases and J by 4 bases, with 13 bases between them. CDR3 in amino acids: CASSMGSGGYEQYF. The CDR3 bases are TGTGCCAGTAGTATGGGATCGGGTGGGTACGAGCAGTACTTC.

This clone was recorded a few times. The chain is built from TRBV6-5 and TRBJ2-7; no reliable D call. CDR1 is MNHEY and CDR2 is SVGAGI in the germline V gene. V dropped 6 bases and J dropped 2 bases, with 14 bases sitting between them. The CDR3 contains 14 residues. This CDR3 is CASSNKPLAYEQYF. Written as DNA, the CDR3 is TGTGCCAGCAGCAACAAACCGCTAGCCTACGAGCAGTACTTC.